Listed below are T cell receptor beta chains from one sample, sequenced in a study of T-cell memory formation after mild COVID-19. MiXCR, applied by TCRdb to the 5' RACE reads, yields one record per CDR3 protein. The table includes about 180,000 distinct CDR3 sequences, approximately 18% detected once. The sample taken for sequencing was PBMCs or a T cell subset sorted from them (not recorded which). The receptors were sampled from a young man who had mild COVID-19 (a few samples of this study predate the infection). Cell type and time point are not known. Each CDR3 is given with its conserved first and last residue. Fields, in order: J gene, clone size, V gene, D gene, CDR3 protein, CDR3 DNA. D genes are given only for firm matches. Rows may omit the clone size; those that give it use once, few, many or a size class.

J gene: TRBJ1-2
clone size: .
V gene: TRBV7-2
D gene: .
CDR3 protein: CASSFNVMWGYTF
CDR3 DNA: TGTGCCAGCAGCTTTAACGTTATGTGGGGCTACACCTTC

J gene: TRBJ1-1
clone size: .
V gene: TRBV20-1
D gene: .
CDR3 protein: CSASILGGSEAFF
CDR3 DNA: TGCAGTGCTAGTATCTTGGGCGGGAGTGAAGCTTTCTTT

J gene: TRBJ2-2
clone size: few
V gene: TRBV10-3
D gene: TRBD2
CDR3 protein: CAILGGANTGELFF
CDR3 DNA: TGTGCCATCCTCGGGGGGGCCAACACCGGGGAGCTGTTTTTT

J gene: TRBJ1-1
clone size: few
V gene: TRBV3-1
D gene: .
CDR3 protein: CASSPRRVGTEAFF
CDR3 DNA: TGTGCCAGCAGCCCACGGCGGGTAGGAACTGAAGCTTTCTTT

J gene: TRBJ1-1
clone size: .
V gene: TRBV4-2
D gene: .
CDR3 protein: CASSQANQRTEAFF
CDR3 DNA: TGTGCCAGCAGCCAAGCCAATCAGCGCACTGAAGCTTTCTTT

J gene: TRBJ1-5
clone size: few
V gene: TRBV12-3/TRBV12-4
D gene: .
CDR3 protein: CASSPRTSHPQHF
CDR3 DNA: TGTGCCAGCAGTCCCCGGACCAGTCATCCCCAGCATTTT

J gene: TRBJ2-3
clone size: .
V gene: TRBV12-3/TRBV12-4
D gene: TRBD2
CDR3 protein: CATSGGTQYF
CDR3 DNA: TGTGCCACAAGCGGGGGTACGCAGTATTTT

J gene: TRBJ2-5
clone size: .
V gene: TRBV7-9
D gene: .
CDR3 protein: CASSRRGKETQYF
CDR3 DNA: TGTGCCAGCAGCCGAAGGGGGAAAGAGACCCAGTACTTC

J gene: TRBJ1-1
clone size: .
V gene: TRBV12-5
D gene: .
CDR3 protein: CASGLPGRNGITLMNTEAFF
CDR3 DNA: TGTGCTAGTGGCCTACCGGGAAGGAACGGCATCACCCTCATGAACACTGAAGCTTTCTTT

J gene: TRBJ1-1
clone size: few
V gene: TRBV7-2
D gene: .
CDR3 protein: CASSTLQGNTEAFF
CDR3 DNA: TGTGCCAGCAGCACCCTCCAGGGGAACACTGAAGCTTTCTTT

J gene: TRBJ1-1
clone size: .
V gene: TRBV29-1
D gene: .
CDR3 protein: CSGYQPDRATEAFF
CDR3 DNA: TGCAGCGGTTATCAGCCTGACAGAGCCACTGAAGCTTTCTTT

J gene: TRBJ1-6
clone size: few
V gene: TRBV3-1
D gene: .
CDR3 protein: CASSQDSGTVGSPLHF
CDR3 DNA: TGTGCCAGCAGCCAAGATTCGGGAACAGTAGGATCACCCCTCCACTTT

J gene: TRBJ2-5
clone size: large
V gene: TRBV7-3
D gene: TRBD2
CDR3 protein: CASSPGGPLETQYF
CDR3 DNA: TGTGCCAGCAGCCCGGGGGGGCCCTTGGAGACCCAGTACTTC

J gene: TRBJ2-7
clone size: once
V gene: TRBV10-1
D gene: .
CDR3 protein: CASSEQVGSSYEQYF
CDR3 DNA: TGCGCCAGCAGTGAGCAGGTTGGAAGCTCCTACGAGCAGTACTTC

J gene: TRBJ1-1
clone size: .
V gene: TRBV7-9
D gene: .
CDR3 protein: CASSGLNTEAFF
CDR3 DNA: TGTGCCAGCAGCGGATTGAACACTGAAGCTTTCTTT

J gene: TRBJ2-7
clone size: few
V gene: TRBV6-5
D gene: .
CDR3 protein: CASNLGRRYEQYF
CDR3 DNA: TGTGCCAGCAACCTAGGGAGGCGTTACGAGCAGTACTTC

J gene: TRBJ2-7
clone size: many
V gene: TRBV6-2/TRBV6-3
D gene: .
CDR3 protein: CASSPRGYEQYF
CDR3 DNA: TGTGCCAGCAGCCCCCGGGGCTACGAGCAGTACTTC

J gene: TRBJ2-6
clone size: .
V gene: TRBV5-4
D gene: .
CDR3 protein: CASSLDVAFPSGANVLTF
CDR3 DNA: TGTGCCAGCAGCTTGGATGTAGCCTTTCCCTCTGGGGCCAACGTCCTGACTTTC

J gene: TRBJ1-5
clone size: many
V gene: TRBV10-2
D gene: .
CDR3 protein: CASSEDYQPQHF
CDR3 DNA: TGCGCCAGCAGTGAGGACTATCAGCCCCAGCATTTT

J gene: TRBJ2-3
clone size: many
V gene: TRBV7-2
D gene: .
CDR3 protein: CASSVFGTDTQYF
CDR3 DNA: TGTGCCAGCAGCGTTTTCGGCACAGATACGCAGTATTTT

J gene: TRBJ2-3
clone size: few
V gene: TRBV24-1
D gene: .
CDR3 protein: CATSEGPSSGATDTQYF
CDR3 DNA: TGTGCCACCAGTGAGGGGCCTAGCAGTGGTGCCACAGATACGCAGTATTTT

J gene: TRBJ2-3
clone size: many
V gene: TRBV4-1
D gene: TRBD1
CDR3 protein: CASSQEGQGWDTQYF
CDR3 DNA: TGCGCCAGCAGCCAAGAGGGACAGGGATGGGATACGCAGTATTTT

J gene: TRBJ1-2
clone size: .
V gene: TRBV28
D gene: TRBD1
CDR3 protein: CASRRTGSDGYTF
CDR3 DNA: TGTGCCAGCAGACGGACAGGGAGTGATGGCTACACCTTC

J gene: TRBJ1-5
clone size: few
V gene: TRBV12-3/TRBV12-4
D gene: .
CDR3 protein: CASRLQGSGNQPQHF
CDR3 DNA: TGTGCCAGCAGACTTCAGGGGTCCGGCAATCAGCCCCAGCATTTT

J gene: TRBJ2-2
clone size: .
V gene: TRBV4-3
D gene: TRBD2
CDR3 protein: CAAGLAGGSGELFF
CDR3 DNA: TGCGCCGCTGGACTAGCGGGGGGATCCGGGGAGCTGTTTTTT

J gene: TRBJ2-3
clone size: many
V gene: TRBV12-3/TRBV12-4
D gene: .
CDR3 protein: CASSRTGVPDTQYF
CDR3 DNA: TGTGCCAGCAGTCGTACCGGGGTCCCAGATACGCAGTATTTT

J gene: TRBJ1-6
clone size: few
V gene: TRBV6-2/TRBV6-3
D gene: .
CDR3 protein: CASSYGGIMGSPLHF
CDR3 DNA: TGTGCCAGCAGTTACGGTGGGATAATGGGTTCACCCCTCCACTTT

J gene: TRBJ1-1
clone size: few
V gene: TRBV5-1
D gene: TRBD1
CDR3 protein: CASSLEGAQKGEAFF
CDR3 DNA: TGCGCCAGCAGCTTGGAGGGGGCGCAAAAAGGTGAAGCTTTCTTT

J gene: TRBJ2-3
clone size: few
V gene: TRBV7-9
D gene: TRBD1
CDR3 protein: CASSSGQGEDTQYF
CDR3 DNA: TGTGCCAGCAGCTCGGGACAGGGTGAAGATACGCAGTATTTT

J gene: TRBJ1-3
clone size: .
V gene: TRBV6-6
D gene: TRBD1
CDR3 protein: CASSYGQGAGNTIYF
CDR3 DNA: TGTGCCAGCAGTTACGGACAGGGGGCTGGAAACACCATATATTTT

J gene: TRBJ1-1
clone size: many
V gene: TRBV7-9
D gene: TRBD1
CDR3 protein: CASSSQGGTEAFF
CDR3 DNA: TGCGCCAGCAGCTCACAGGGGGGGACTGAAGCTTTCTTT

J gene: TRBJ1-2
clone size: many
V gene: TRBV7-6
D gene: .
CDR3 protein: CASSLRLPTPYGYTF
CDR3 DNA: TGTGCCAGCAGCTTGAGACTTCCAACCCCCTATGGCTACACCTTC

J gene: TRBJ2-1
clone size: few
V gene: TRBV20-1
D gene: TRBD2
CDR3 protein: CSARDRDRLAGGLNNEQFF
CDR3 DNA: TGCAGTGCTAGAGATCGGGACAGACTAGCGGGGGGCCTCAACAATGAGCAGTTCTTC

J gene: TRBJ2-7
clone size: few
V gene: TRBV10-3
D gene: .
CDR3 protein: CAIGRGLQTYEQYF
CDR3 DNA: TGTGCCATAGGAAGAGGATTACAGACCTACGAGCAGTACTTC

J gene: TRBJ2-1
clone size: .
V gene: TRBV12-3/TRBV12-4
D gene: .
CDR3 protein: CASSSPGVYNEQFF
CDR3 DNA: TGTGCCAGCAGTTCTCCCGGGGTCTACAATGAGCAGTTCTTC

J gene: TRBJ1-5
clone size: few
V gene: TRBV7-2
D gene: .
CDR3 protein: CASSFGDQPQHF
CDR3 DNA: TGTGCCAGCAGCTTCGGGGACCAGCCCCAGCATTTT

J gene: TRBJ2-3
clone size: few
V gene: TRBV7-2
D gene: .
CDR3 protein: CASSLGHRGAFSTDTQYF
CDR3 DNA: TGTGCCAGCAGCTTGGGGCACCGGGGCGCGTTTAGCACAGATACGCAGTATTTT

J gene: TRBJ2-1
clone size: .
V gene: TRBV20-1
D gene: TRBD2
CDR3 protein: CSARGHSGVVNEQFF
CDR3 DNA: TGCAGTGCTAGAGGACATAGCGGGGTGGTCAATGAGCAGTTCTTC

J gene: TRBJ1-5
clone size: few
V gene: TRBV12-3/TRBV12-4
D gene: .
CDR3 protein: CATQGSADQPQHF
CDR3 DNA: TGTGCCACCCAGGGGTCTGCGGATCAGCCCCAGCATTTT

J gene: TRBJ2-3
clone size: .
V gene: TRBV5-4
D gene: .
CDR3 protein: CASSFVGGTDTQYF
CDR3 DNA: TGTGCCAGCAGCTTTGTTGGGGGCACAGATACGCAGTATTTT

J gene: TRBJ2-5
clone size: .
V gene: TRBV9
D gene: .
CDR3 protein: CASSVGAVQETQYF
CDR3 DNA: TGTGCCAGCAGCGTAGGGGCGGTCCAAGAGACCCAGTACTTC

J gene: TRBJ2-1
clone size: few
V gene: TRBV7-3
D gene: .
CDR3 protein: CASSPGEPHEQFF
CDR3 DNA: TGTGCCAGCAGCCCAGGGGAGCCTCATGAGCAGTTCTTC

J gene: TRBJ2-3
clone size: .
V gene: TRBV7-2
D gene: .
CDR3 protein: CASSLVAGGDTQYF
CDR3 DNA: TGTGCCAGCAGCTTAGTGGCCGGTGGGGATACGCAGTATTTT

J gene: TRBJ2-3
clone size: few
V gene: TRBV29-1
D gene: .
CDR3 protein: CSVLGSTDTQYF
CDR3 DNA: TGCAGCGTTCTAGGCTCAACAGATACGCAGTATTTT

J gene: TRBJ2-5
clone size: few
V gene: TRBV7-6
D gene: .
CDR3 protein: CASSSRLVRETQYF
CDR3 DNA: TGTGCCAGCAGCTCACGACTAGTACGGGAGACCCAGTACTTC

J gene: TRBJ1-6
clone size: many
V gene: TRBV6-5
D gene: .
CDR3 protein: CASQRSNSPLHF
CDR3 DNA: TGTGCCAGTCAGAGGAGCAATTCACCCCTCCACTTT

J gene: TRBJ1-6
clone size: few
V gene: TRBV7-6
D gene: .
CDR3 protein: CASRAGPDPLGSPLHF
CDR3 DNA: TGTGCCAGCCGCGCGGGGCCCGACCCTCTTGGGTCACCCCTCCACTTT

J gene: TRBJ2-3
clone size: few
V gene: TRBV4-3
D gene: .
CDR3 protein: CASSQENKGQYTDTQYF
CDR3 DNA: TGCGCCAGCAGCCAAGAGAACAAAGGACAGTACACAGATACGCAGTATTTT

J gene: TRBJ1-5
clone size: few
V gene: TRBV29-1
D gene: TRBD1
CDR3 protein: CSVALQGIDQPQHF
CDR3 DNA: TGCAGCGTTGCCCTACAGGGGATCGATCAGCCCCAGCATTTT

J gene: TRBJ2-5
clone size: few
V gene: TRBV4-3
D gene: .
CDR3 protein: CASSPVRGRVKTQYF
CDR3 DNA: TGCGCCAGCAGCCCCGTCAGGGGCCGGGTGAAGACCCAGTACTTC

J gene: TRBJ1-6
clone size: .
V gene: TRBV12-3/TRBV12-4
D gene: TRBD1
CDR3 protein: CASIVQGGRNSPLHF
CDR3 DNA: TGTGCCAGCATCGTACAGGGGGGCCGTAATTCACCCCTCCACTTT

J gene: TRBJ2-7
clone size: .
V gene: TRBV7-9
D gene: .
CDR3 protein: CASSGRVSPYEQYF
CDR3 DNA: TGTGCCAGCAGCGGCAGGGTTTCGCCCTACGAGCAGTACTTC

J gene: TRBJ1-3
clone size: .
V gene: TRBV12-3/TRBV12-4
D gene: TRBD1
CDR3 protein: CASSRRTQGSSGNTIYF
CDR3 DNA: TGTGCCAGCAGTCGGAGAACACAGGGGAGCTCTGGAAACACCATATATTTT